One and the same sample provided the 16 T cell receptor beta chains below, sequenced in a study of blood T cells in healthy people across ages. With a J-beta primer mix and a sample-barcoded 5' primer, a second PCR ran about 7 to 12 cycles. One entry per CDR3 protein, called by TCRdb with MiXCR from the 5' RACE reads. The sample includes approximately 830,000 distinct CDR3 sequences, around two thirds of them seen just once. The sequenced sample was blood. The receptors stem from a man aged 30-40 years in good health.

The chain couples TRBV25-1 to TRBJ2-1; D is undetermined. Germline assignment: CDR1 MGHDK and CDR2 SYGVNS. This CDR3 is 11 amino acids long. Trimming took 6 bases from V and 6 from J, leaving 6 bases between them. The CDR3 here is CASSAFNEQFF. The CDR3 bases are TGTGCCAGCAGCGCCTTCAATGAGCAGTTCTTC.

This sequence joins TRBV12-3 or TRBV12-4 and TRBJ1-6, with D possibly being TRBD1 (5 bases). The CDR3 has 15 residues. Deletions cut 7 bases from V and 9 bases from J, with 19 bases between. CDR3 protein: CASTPSGRLGSPLHF. CDR3 nucleotides: TGTGCCAGCACTCCCTCGGGGCGTTTAGGTTCACCCCTCCACTTT.

This chain connects TRBV4-2 to TRBJ1-6, with TRBD1 matching 12 bases. This CDR3 has 14 residues. Germline V gene lookup returns CDR1 LGHNA and CDR2 YNFKEQ. The junction had 3 bases not matched to a gene; V was cut back by 4 bases and J by 11 bases. CDR3 protein: CASSPRDRGPPLHF. The CDR3 bases are TGTGCCAGCAGCCCCCGGGACAGGGGGCCACCCCTCCACTTT.

The rearrangement joins TRBV5-1 to TRBJ2-7; tentative D call: TRBD2 (5 bases). Trimming removed 0 bases from V and 5 bases from J, with 15 bases in between. The CDR3 has 15 residues. The germline CDR1 and CDR2 sequences are SGHRS and YFSETQ. CDR3: CASSLAPADPNEQYF. The CDR3 DNA sequence: TGCGCCAGCAGCTTGGCCCCAGCGGACCCTAACGAGCAGTACTTC.

V usage is TRBV24-1 and J usage is TRBJ2-3, with D possibly matching TRBD1 (6 bases). Trimming removed 3 bases at V and 7 bases at J, with 13 bases between. The CDR3 spans 14 residues. The germline V gene has CDR1 KGHDR and CDR2 SFDVKD. CDR3 bases: TGTGCCACCAGTGATGCCCAGGGGTGGCATACGCAGTATTTT. Encoded protein: CATSDAQGWHTQYF.

This clonotype was recorded once. CDR3 sequence reads: CASSPRRLGTDTQYF. CDR3 DNA sequence: TGTGCCAGCAGCCCCCGCCGTCTGGGCACAGATACGCAGTATTTT. This sequence joins TRBV3-1 and TRBJ2-3; D unclear. Germline values: CDR1 LGHDT, CDR2 YNNKEL (reference sequence). CDR3 length: 15 amino acids. Trimming shortened V by 4 bases and J by 1 base, and 12 bases separated the two germline ends.

V is TRBV6-5 and J is TRBJ2-1; 7 bases are shared with TRBD2. Germline lookup yields CDR1 MNHEY and CDR2 SVGAGI. Trimming took 6 bases from V and 3 from J; bases not matched to a gene: 11. CDR3 length: 16 residues. The CDR3 sequence is CASSGLGGGDYNEQFF. The CDR3 DNA reads TGTGCCAGCAGCGGGCTGGGCGGGGGAGACTACAATGAGCAGTTCTTC.

The sample holds one count of this clonotype. This chain connects TRBV20-1 to TRBJ2-7, with D possibly TRBD1 on 6 matching bases. CDR1 and CDR2 from the germline V gene are DFQATT and SNEGSKA (reference sequence). The CDR3 length is 13 residues. V lost 6 bases to trimming and J lost 4 bases, with 16 bases between them. In DNA form, the CDR3 reads TGCAGTGCCAACAGGGCGGCGAAATACGAGCAGTACTTC. Its protein is CSANRAAKYEQYF.

This CDR3 is CSARTGDDYGYTF. CDR3 DNA: TGCAGTGCTAGAACGGGGGACGACTATGGCTACACCTTC. The rearrangement uses TRBV20-1 and TRBJ1-2; D might be TRBD1 (5 bases). The CDR3 consists of 13 residues. Germline CDR1 and CDR2: DFQATT and SNEGSKA (reference sequence). V gave up 2 bases and J gave up 3 bases, with 10 bases separating them.

The chain couples TRBV29-1 to TRBJ2-2; D is perhaps TRBD1 (6 bases). The CDR3 loop spans 16 amino acids. Trimming pared 2 bases from V and 1 base from J, leaving 14 bases between. Germline CDR1 reads SQVTM; CDR2 reads ANQGSEA. The CDR3 region is CSVELVRGGNTGELFF. The DNA of the CDR3 is TGCAGCGTTGAACTAGTAAGAGGGGGGAACACCGGGGAGCTGTTTTTT.

Only a few counts were recorded for this clonotype. The V and J genes are TRBV29-1 and TRBJ2-1; the match to TRBD1 covers 8 bases. Germline V gene data show CDR1 as SQVTM and CDR2 as ANQGSEA. There are 13 residues in the CDR3. V lost 8 bases, J lost 6 bases, and 9 bases stayed unmatched. The CDR3 reads CSLRQGKINEQFF. CDR3 bases: TGCAGCTTACGACAGGGGAAGATCAATGAGCAGTTCTTC.

The rearrangement joins TRBV7-9 to TRBJ2-2; D might be TRBD1 or TRBD2, each matching 7 bases. V was clipped by 5 bases and J by 7 bases, with 14 bases between them. Per the germline V gene, CDR1 is SEHNR and CDR2 is FQNEAQ (reference sequence). The CDR3 totals 14 residues. In DNA form, the CDR3 reads TGTGCCAGCAGCCCAGGGGGGGCCATCGGGGAGCTGTTTTTT. This sequence encodes CASSPGGAIGELFF.

J is TRBJ1-1 and V is TRBV29-1; TRBD1 aligns across 7 bases. The CDR3 has 14 residues. Trimming took 7 bases from V and 3 from J; bases not matched to a gene: 11. CDR1 is SQVTM, CDR2 ANQGSEA, per germline. CDR3 loop: CSAVPQGIYTEAFF. DNA for the CDR3: TGCAGCGCCGTCCCACAGGGGATTTACACTGAAGCTTTCTTT.

The chain links TRBV4-3 to TRBJ1-2; 9 bases line up with TRBD1. The CDR3 is 14 residues long. Germline CDR1 and CDR2: LGHNA and YSLEER. Losses at the gene ends were 5 bases for V and 7 bases for J; bases not matched to a gene: 8. The CDR3 sequence is CASSSQGASGGYTF. The DNA of the CDR3 is TGCGCCAGCAGCTCACAGGGGGCATCTGGTGGCTACACCTTC.

V gene TRBV9 combines with J gene TRBJ2-3; no firm D call. V lost 0 bases and J lost 2, with 10 bases in between. This CDR3 has 15 residues. CDR1 SGDLS and CDR2 YYNGEE come from the germline V gene. CDR3 sequence: CASSVVSRFTDTQYF. CDR3 DNA sequence: TGTGCCAGCAGCGTAGTTTCTCGGTTCACAGATACGCAGTATTTT.

J is TRBJ2-7 and V is TRBV29-1; TRBD1 might be the D (5 bases). Trimming took off 4 bases at V and 6 bases at J, with 13 bases between the two ends. The germline V gene has CDR1 SQVTM and CDR2 ANQGSEA. CDR3 length: 12 residues. In DNA, the CDR3 is TGCAGCGTTGGACAGAGCGAGGCCGAGCAGTACTTC. Translating gives CSVGQSEAEQYF.